This T cell receptor (beta chain) was sequenced for a study of OX40 agonist ivuxolimab in advanced cancers. Background on the study: Partial responses were achieved by three patients: one hepatocellular carcinoma, two cutaneous melanoma.

The table came from immunoSEQ multiplex PCR; TCRdb's copy has only in-frame clones and leaves some out. The data show 90,000 to 100,000 clones, about nine tenths seen once. The sequence derives from an adult with an advanced solid tumor such as melanoma, head and neck, liver or kidney cancer. This specimen consisted of CD4+ or CD8+ T cells sorted from blood, obtained in a trial of the OX40 agonist ivuxolimab.

CDR3 nucleotides: TGCACCAGCAGCCAAGAAGGGGGAACAGGGCCCGGCAATCAGCCCCAGCATTTT. Residues: CTSSQEGGTGPGNQPQHF. The chain employs TRBV1 and TRBJ1-5; TRBD1, the table's D call, lacks a check against the DNA. TRBV1 corresponds to a pseudogene. There are 18 residues in the CDR3.